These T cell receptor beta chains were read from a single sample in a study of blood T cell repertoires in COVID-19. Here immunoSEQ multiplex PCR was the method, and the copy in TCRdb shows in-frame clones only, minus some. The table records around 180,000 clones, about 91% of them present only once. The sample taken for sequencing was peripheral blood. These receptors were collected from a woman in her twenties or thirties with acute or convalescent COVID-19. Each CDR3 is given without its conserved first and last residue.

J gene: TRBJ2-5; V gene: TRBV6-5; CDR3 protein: ASLSPVGWTQY
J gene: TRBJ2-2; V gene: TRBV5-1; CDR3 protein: ASSLESGAGELF
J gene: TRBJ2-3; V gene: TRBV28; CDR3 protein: ASRPTSGSGPGSTDTQY
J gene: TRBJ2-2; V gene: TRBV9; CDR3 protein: ASSVRRENTGELF
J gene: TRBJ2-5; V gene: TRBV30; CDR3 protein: AWGSGTGTETQY
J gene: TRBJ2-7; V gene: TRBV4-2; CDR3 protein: ASSQYGQTYEQY
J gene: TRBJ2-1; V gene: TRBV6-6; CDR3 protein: ASSYSYGAEQF
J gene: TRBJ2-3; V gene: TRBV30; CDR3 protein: AWRITGGYQY
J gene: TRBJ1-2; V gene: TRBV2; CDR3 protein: AGRRDSEVNGYT
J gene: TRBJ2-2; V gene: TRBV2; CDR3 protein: ASRPGGNTGELF
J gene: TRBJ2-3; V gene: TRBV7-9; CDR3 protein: ASSLSEGTQY
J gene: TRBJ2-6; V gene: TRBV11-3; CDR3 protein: ASSLDGASFSGANVLT
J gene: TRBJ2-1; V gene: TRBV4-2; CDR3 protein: ASSPTGTRVF
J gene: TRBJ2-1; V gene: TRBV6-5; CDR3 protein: ASRGPYNEQF
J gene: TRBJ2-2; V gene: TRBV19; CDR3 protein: ASRNAGELF
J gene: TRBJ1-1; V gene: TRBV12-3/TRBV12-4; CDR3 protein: ASKLMMNTEAF
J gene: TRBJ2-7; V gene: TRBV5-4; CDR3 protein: ASSSRGFSYEQY
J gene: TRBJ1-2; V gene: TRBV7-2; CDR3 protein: ASSAQPGTGYGYT
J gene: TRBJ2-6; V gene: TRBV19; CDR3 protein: ASSIPGSGANVLT
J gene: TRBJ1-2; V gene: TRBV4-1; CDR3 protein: ASSERDSRGYT
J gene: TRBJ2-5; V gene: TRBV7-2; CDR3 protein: ASSLGLTSETQY
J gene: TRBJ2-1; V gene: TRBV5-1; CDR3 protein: ASSLVPGSEYNEQF
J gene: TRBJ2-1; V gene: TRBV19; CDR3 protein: ASRGAGEQF
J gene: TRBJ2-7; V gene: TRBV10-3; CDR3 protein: AIGLASGEQY
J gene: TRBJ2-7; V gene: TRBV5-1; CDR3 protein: ASSIDSPPYEQY
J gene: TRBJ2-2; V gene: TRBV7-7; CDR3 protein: ASSFRDWSGELF
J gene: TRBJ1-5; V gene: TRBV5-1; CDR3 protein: ASSLDRERQPQH
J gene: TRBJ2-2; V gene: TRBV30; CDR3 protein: ARPGGPNTGELF
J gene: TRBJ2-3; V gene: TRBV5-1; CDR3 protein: ASSWIGTTSTDTQY
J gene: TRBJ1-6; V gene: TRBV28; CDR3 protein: ASSPDIQSPLH
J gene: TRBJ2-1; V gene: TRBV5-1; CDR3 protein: ASSLEAGLVHNEQF
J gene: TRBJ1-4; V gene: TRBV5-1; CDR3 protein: ASSFIPPGQSNEKLF
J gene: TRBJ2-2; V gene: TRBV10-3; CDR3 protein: AISEVGGANTGELF
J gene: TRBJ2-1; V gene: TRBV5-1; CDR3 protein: ASSGTSGRRVQF
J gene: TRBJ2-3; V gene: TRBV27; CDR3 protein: ASRGHTQDTQY
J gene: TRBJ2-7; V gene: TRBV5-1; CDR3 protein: ASSLEGTYEQY
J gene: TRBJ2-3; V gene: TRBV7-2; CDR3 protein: ASIGGPPDTQY
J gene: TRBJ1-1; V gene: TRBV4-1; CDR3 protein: ASSRGDMNTEAF
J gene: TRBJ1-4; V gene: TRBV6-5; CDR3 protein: ASSIQRTNEKLF
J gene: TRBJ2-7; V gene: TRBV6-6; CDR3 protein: ASSYRGTYEQY
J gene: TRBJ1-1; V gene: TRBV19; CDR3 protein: ASSTVNTEAF
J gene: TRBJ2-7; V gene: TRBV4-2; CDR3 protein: ASSRGLPSSYEQY
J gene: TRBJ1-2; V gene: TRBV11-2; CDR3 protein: ASSPTRTGYGYT
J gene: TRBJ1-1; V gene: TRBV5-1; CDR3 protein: ASSQTEVTVAF
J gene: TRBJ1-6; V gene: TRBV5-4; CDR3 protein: ASSPGRSSYNSPLH
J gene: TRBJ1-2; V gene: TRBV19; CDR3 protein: ASSNSLGSGPRRRGYT